This T cell receptor (beta chain) was sequenced during a study of cytomegalovirus exposure and HLA in healthy donors. This clone was recorded a few times. This PCR relied on a set of 60 Vbeta primers and 13 Jbeta primers. Produced via immunoSEQ multiplex PCR; TCRdb's table is partial and in-frame only. The table has 110,000 or so clones, roughly 71% seen once; the top ten hold roughly 8.7%. Trimming left V 2 bases short and J 3 bases short, with 9 bases between. The germline CDR1 and CDR2 sequences are SGHDT and YYEEEE. The CDR3 is 13 amino acids. Sequencing used PBMCs. This chain uses TRBV5-6 with TRBJ2-7; D is possibly TRBD1 (5 bases). The TCR sequence derives from a man aged 18 to 30 in good health and CMV-seropositive. The CDR3 protein is CASSLRQSYEQYF. For the CDR3, the DNA is TGTGCCAGCAGCTTACGACAGAGCTACGAGCAGTACTTC.